These 27 T cell receptor beta chains originate from one sample sequenced in a study of T cell responses to AZD1222 COVID-19 vaccine. Clones were read by immunoSEQ multiplex PCR, and TCRdb kept only the in-frame ones, dropping some. The top ten clones hold roughly 2.8% of a sample with about 140,000 clones, approximately 90% of them seen once. The sequencing used peripheral blood, collected on day 0 of AZD1222 vaccination. The origin of the receptors is an adult in good health.

The rearrangement joins TRBV7-3 to TRBJ1-2, with 7 positions matching TRBD1. V dropped 5 bases and J dropped 7; count of bases not matched to a gene: 7. This CDR3 is 13 amino acids long. Germline CDR1 and CDR2: SGHTA and FQGTGA. The CDR3 DNA follows: TGTGCCAGCAGCGAGCAGACAGGGTTTGGCTACACCTTC. This gives the protein CASSEQTGFGYTF.

This clone was found once. The chain uses TRBV7-8 and TRBJ2-7; a possible D gene is TRBD1 (6 bases). The CDR3 is made up of 15 amino acids. CDR1 SGHVS and CDR2 FQNEAQ come from the germline V gene. V lost 0 bases, J lost 7 bases, and 16 bases lay in between. The CDR3 DNA is TGTGCCAGCAGCTTAGCGCGGTTGGCAGGGGTAGAGCAGTACTTC. It codes for CASSLARLAGVEQYF.

The chain combines TRBV30 with TRBJ1-1; D gene unclear. Trimming removed 1 base at V and 0 bases at J, with 9 bases between. This CDR3 spans 14 amino acids. Germline loops: CDR1 GTSNPN, CDR2 SVGIG (reference sequence). Here the CDR3 DNA reads TGTGCCTGGAGTGGGGGTACAGTGAACACTGAAGCTTTCTTT. Protein product: CAWSGGTVNTEAFF.

V and J are TRBV7-9 and TRBJ2-4, with TRBD2 as a possible D gene (6 bases). Germline-derived CDR1 and CDR2 are SEHNR and FQNEAQ (reference sequence). V was pared by 0 bases and J by 0 bases, with 9 bases between. This CDR3 has 16 amino acids. CDR3: CASSLAAGGAKNIQYF. For the CDR3, the DNA is TGTGCCAGCAGCTTAGCGGCCGGGGGAGCCAAAAACATTCAGTACTTC.

The V call is TRBV14, the J call TRBJ1-3; 7 positions match TRBD1. Germline V CDR1 and CDR2: SGHDN, FVKESK. V shed 0 bases, J shed 6 bases, and the junction held 8 bases outside the gene matches. CDR3 length equals 16 residues. CDR3 DNA: TGTGCCAGCAGCCAAGATAGAAGGACAGGAGAAAACACCATATATTTT. It specifies CASSQDRRTGENTIYF. The whole variable domain, filled in from reference TRBV14 and TRBJ1-3, reads EAGVTQFPSHSVIEKGQTVTLRCDPISGHDNLYWYRRVMGKEIKFLLHFVKESKQDESGMPNNRFLAERTGGTYSTLKVQPAELEDSGVYFCASSQDRRTGENTIYFGEGSWLTVV.

The chain combines TRBV4-2 with TRBJ2-5; unclear D gene. Germline loops: CDR1 LGHNA, CDR2 YNFKEQ. The CDR3 contains 15 residues. V lost 2 bases and J 4 bases, leaving 14 bases between the germline ends. This chain's CDR3 is CASSQPSHKVETQYF. In DNA, the CDR3 is TGTGCCAGCAGCCAACCCTCCCACAAGGTAGAGACCCAGTACTTC.

The V gene is TRBV4-1, the J gene TRBJ2-3; D gene uncertain. Germline V gene sequence: CDR1 MGHRA, CDR2 YSYEKL. The CDR3 loop spans 17 amino acids. The V end lost 1 base, the J end lost 0 bases, and 14 bases lay between the germline ends. As DNA, the CDR3 is TGCGCCAGCAGCCAAGGGAGCCGGGCTGGTAGCACAGATACGCAGTATTTT. As protein: CASSQGSRAGSTDTQYF.

This chain connects TRBV27 to TRBJ1-2; D is undetermined. CDR1 MNHEY and CDR2 SMNVEV come from the germline V gene (reference sequence). This CDR3 has 14 residues. The V gene lost 8 bases and the J gene lost 2 bases, with 15 bases spanning the gap. CDR3 sequence: CASGLYGTNYGYTF. DNA for the CDR3: TGTGCCAGCGGCCTATACGGCACAAACTATGGCTACACCTTC.

The gene calls are TRBV10-2 and TRBJ2-6; the D gene is possibly TRBD1 (5 bases). Deletions cut 6 bases from V and 1 base from J, with 10 bases between. This CDR3 contains 15 residues. Germline CDR1 WSHSY, CDR2 SAAADI. The CDR3 nucleotides read TGCGCCAGCAGGGACATCTCTTCTGGGGCCAACGTCCTGACTTTC. It yields the protein CASRDISSGANVLTF.

V gene TRBV2 combines with J gene TRBJ1-2; possible D gene TRBD1, 6 bases. V dropped 7 bases and J dropped 5 bases, with 14 bases sitting between them. The CDR3 consists of 13 residues. Germline-derived CDR1 and CDR2 are SNHLY and FYNNEI. The chain's CDR3 is CASTGGGIYGYTF. CDR3 nucleotide sequence: TGTGCCAGCACGGGAGGGGGAATATATGGCTACACCTTC.

This clone was observed a single time. V and J are TRBV30 and TRBJ1-4; D is unresolved. Germline V gene sequence: CDR1 GTSNPN, CDR2 SVGIG (reference sequence). The CDR3 runs to 13 residues. Here the CDR3 reads CVGGREINEKLFF. Here the CDR3 DNA reads TGTGTGGGCGGCCGGGAGATTAATGAAAAACTGTTTTTT.

V gene TRBV24-1 combines with J gene TRBJ2-5, with 7 bases aligning to TRBD2. Per germline, CDR1 KGHDR and CDR2 SFDVKD. The V and J ends lost 3 bases and 5 bases, in that order; junction bases with no gene match: 5. The CDR3 loop spans 14 amino acids. CDR3 sequence reads: CATSDGGGFETQYF. The DNA of the CDR3 is TGTGCCACCAGTGATGGGGGAGGGTTCGAGACCCAGTACTTC.

This chain links TRBV28 with TRBJ1-1; a possible D gene is TRBD1 (6 bases). Per the germline V gene, CDR1 is MDHEN and CDR2 is SYDVKM. Trimming stripped 6 bases from V and 2 bases from J, with 13 bases between. The CDR3 covers 14 residues. The DNA for the CDR3 is TGTGCCAGCAGCACAGGGCTGGGAAACACTGAAGCTTTCTTT. Translating gives CASSTGLGNTEAFF.

This clone was detected only once. The rearrangement uses TRBV28 and TRBJ1-2, with 7 bases matching TRBD1. The CDR3 covers 14 residues. V dropped 6 bases and J dropped 8; count of bases not matched to a gene: 12. CDR1 and CDR2 (germline): MDHEN, SYDVKM. CDR3 DNA sequence: TGTGCCAGCAGCCCACAGGGGAGCTCGAGGGGCTACACCTTC. As protein: CASSPQGSSRGYTF.

This clone was observed a single time. The J gene is TRBJ2-2, the V gene TRBV19; D not resolved. Trimming stripped 2 bases from V and 0 bases from J, with 10 bases between. The CDR3 is 16 residues long. Per germline, CDR1 LNHDA and CDR2 SQIVND (reference sequence). The CDR3 is CASSIPGYANTGELFF. The CDR3 nucleotides are TGTGCCAGTAGTATACCGGGCTACGCGAACACCGGGGAGCTGTTTTTT. Complete variable domain (other parts from reference TRBV19 and TRBJ2-2): DGGITQSPKYLFRKEGQNVTLSCEQNLNHDAMYWYRQDPGQGLRLIYYSQIVNDFQKGDIAEGYSVSREKKESFPLTVTSAQKNPTAFYLCASSIPGYANTGELFFGEGSRLTVL.

The chain uses TRBV2 and TRBJ2-5; D perhaps matches TRBD2 (5 bases). Germline V lookup: CDR1 SNHLY, CDR2 FYNNEI. This CDR3 is 13 amino acids long. V lost 6 bases, J lost 5 bases, and 13 bases lay in between. The CDR3 sequence is CASSDEWRETQYF. The CDR3 DNA is TGTGCCAGCAGCGATGAGTGGAGGGAGACCCAGTACTTC.

The chain has TRBV3-1 (or the pseudogene TRBV3-2) and TRBJ2-2, with 7 bases matching TRBD2. There are 15 residues in the CDR3. The V segment lost 2 bases and the J segment 6 bases; nucleotides outside the gene matches: 6. Germline CDR1 reads LGHDT; CDR2 reads YNNKEL (reference sequence). DNA of the CDR3: TGTGCCAGCAGCCAATTCGGGGGGAAGTCCGGGGAGCTGTTTTTT. Its translation is CASSQFGGKSGELFF.

The V call is TRBV28, the J call TRBJ1-5; D call uncertain. The germline V gene has CDR1 MDHEN and CDR2 SYDVKM. Trimming removed 5 bases from V and 4 bases from J, with 6 bases in between. The CDR3 spans 12 residues. The DNA of the CDR3 is TGTGCCAGCAGTGAACTAAATCAGCCCCAGCATTTT. It translates to CASSELNQPQHF.

This clone came up once. V gene TRBV11-3 combines with J gene TRBJ1-1; no clear D. Germline values: CDR1 SGHNT, CDR2 YENEEA. The CDR3 totals 15 residues. V was pared by 6 bases and J by 3 bases, with 17 bases between. In DNA, the CDR3 is TGTGCCAGCAGTTTGGGCCCGGTGGCGTACACTGAAGCTTTCTTT. It codes for CASSLGPVAYTEAFF.

The gene calls are TRBV6-5 and TRBJ1-1; D is undetermined. Per germline, CDR1 MNHEY and CDR2 SVGAGI. V lost 8 bases and J 2 bases, leaving 15 bases between the germline ends. The CDR3 runs to 14 residues. The CDR3 DNA reads as TGTGCCAGCGGGCCTGTTTTAGGAAACACTGAAGCTTTCTTT. Encoded protein: CASGPVLGNTEAFF.

This sequence joins TRBV24-1 and TRBJ2-2; possible D gene TRBD1, 7 bases. Germline CDR1 reads KGHDR; CDR2 reads SFDVKD. Trimming shortened V by 5 bases and J by 5 bases, and 14 bases separated the two germline ends. CDR3 length: 15 residues. CDR3 DNA sequence: TGTGCCACCAGTGGCGGGACAGATTATACCGGGGAGCTGTTTTTT. It specifies CATSGGTDYTGELFF.

This chain uses TRBV2 with TRBJ2-7; tentatively, D is TRBD1 (6 bases). Per germline, CDR1 SNHLY and CDR2 FYNNEI. Trimming left V 5 bases short and J 0 bases short, with 11 bases between. The CDR3 length is 14 residues. The CDR3 coding sequence is TGTGCCAGCAGTTACCGGGACAACTCCTACGAGCAGTACTTC. Its protein product is CASSYRDNSYEQYF.

The chain employs TRBV11-3 and TRBJ2-1; 10 bases are shared with TRBD2. With 3 bases clipped from V and 4 bases from J, the junction kept 3 bases outside the gene matches. The CDR3 sequence is 15 residues long. Germline CDR1 SGHNT, CDR2 YENEEA. The chain's CDR3 is CASSFGLAAYNEQFF. CDR3 in DNA: TGTGCCAGCAGCTTTGGACTAGCGGCATACAATGAGCAGTTCTTC.

The chain recombines TRBV19 with TRBJ2-2, with unresolved D. Trimming took off 4 bases at V and 7 bases at J, with 7 bases between the two ends. CDR3 size: 12 residues. Germline CDR1 and CDR2: LNHDA and SQIVND (reference sequence). For the CDR3, the DNA is TGTGCCAGTAGTAGTGGGTTCGGGGAGCTGTTTTTT. Amino acids: CASSSGFGELFF.

The genes are TRBV7-2 and TRBJ2-1; 9 bases are shared with TRBD2. The CDR3 runs to 15 residues. The germline CDR1 and CDR2 sequences are SGHTA and FQGNSA. J lost 4 bases, V lost 7 bases, and 8 bases had no gene match. The CDR3 is CASTPTSGSYNEQFF. The CDR3 DNA reads as TGTGCCAGCACCCCGACTAGCGGTTCTTACAATGAGCAGTTCTTC.

This chain uses TRBV7-9 with TRBJ2-1, with D perhaps TRBD1 (6 bases). This CDR3 spans 14 amino acids. The germline V gene has CDR1 SEHNR and CDR2 FQNEAQ (reference sequence). Between the trimmed V and J ends, which lost 1 base and 8 bases, there was a span of 12 bases. CDR3 protein: CASSLVQGQDEQFF. The DNA of the CDR3 is TGTGCCAGCAGCTTAGTACAGGGTCAAGATGAGCAGTTCTTC.

This clone was seen a single time. J is TRBJ2-1 and V is TRBV28, with D uncertain. Germline V lookup: CDR1 MDHEN, CDR2 SYDVKM. V shed 4 bases and J shed 4 bases, with 11 bases lying between them. The CDR3 contains 14 residues. This CDR3 is CASSSADPYNEQFF. CDR3 nucleotides: TGTGCCAGCAGTTCGGCAGACCCATACAATGAGCAGTTCTTC.